This T cell receptor (beta chain) was retrieved from a study of blood T cells in healthy people across ages. In this sample, this clonotype turned up a few times. It was with a sample-barcoded 5' primer and a J-beta primer mix that a second PCR of roughly 7 to 12 cycles was run. One entry per CDR3 protein, called by TCRdb with MiXCR from the 5' RACE reads. This table has around 1,800,000 distinct CDR3 sequences, 35% to 50% appearing once. V shed 3 bases, J shed 3 bases, and the junction held 9 bases outside the gene matches. This CDR3 contains 17 residues. Per germline, CDR1 MDHEN and CDR2 SYDVKM. This chain connects TRBV28 to TRBJ2-1; the match to TRBD1 covers 9 bases. Input material: blood. The source of this sequence is a human donor in good health. The CDR3 nucleotides are TGTGCCAGCAGTTTGCCCCCAGGGACAGGGTTCTACAATGAGCAGTTCTTC. Residues: CASSLPPGTGFYNEQFF.